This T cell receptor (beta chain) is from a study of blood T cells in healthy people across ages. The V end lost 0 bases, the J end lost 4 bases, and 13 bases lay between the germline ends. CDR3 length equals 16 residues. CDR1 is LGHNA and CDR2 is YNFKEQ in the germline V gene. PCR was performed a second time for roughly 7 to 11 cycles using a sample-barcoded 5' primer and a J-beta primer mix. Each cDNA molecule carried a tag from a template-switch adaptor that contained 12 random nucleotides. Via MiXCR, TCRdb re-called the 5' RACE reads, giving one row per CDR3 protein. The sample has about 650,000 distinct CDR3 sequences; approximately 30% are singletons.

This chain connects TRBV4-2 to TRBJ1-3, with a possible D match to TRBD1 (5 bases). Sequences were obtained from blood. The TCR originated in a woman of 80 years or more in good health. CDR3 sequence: CASSQEDRGVGNTIYF. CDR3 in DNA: TGTGCCAGCAGCCAAGAGGATCGGGGCGTGGGAAACACCATATATTTT.